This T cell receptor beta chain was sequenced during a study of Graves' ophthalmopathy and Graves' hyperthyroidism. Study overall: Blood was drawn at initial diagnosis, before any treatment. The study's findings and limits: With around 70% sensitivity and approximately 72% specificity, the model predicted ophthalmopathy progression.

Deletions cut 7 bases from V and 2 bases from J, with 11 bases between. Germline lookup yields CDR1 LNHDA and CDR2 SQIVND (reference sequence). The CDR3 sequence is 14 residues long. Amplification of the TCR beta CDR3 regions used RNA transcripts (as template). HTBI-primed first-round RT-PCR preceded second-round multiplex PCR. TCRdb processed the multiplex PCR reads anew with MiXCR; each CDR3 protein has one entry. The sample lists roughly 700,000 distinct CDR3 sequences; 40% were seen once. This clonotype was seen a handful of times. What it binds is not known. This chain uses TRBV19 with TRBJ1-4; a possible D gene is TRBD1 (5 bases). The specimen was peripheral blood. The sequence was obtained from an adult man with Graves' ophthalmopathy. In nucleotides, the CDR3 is TGTGCCAGTACCAAGAGGGGTACTAATGAAAAACTGTTTTTT. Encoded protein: CASTKRGTNEKLFF.